This T cell receptor beta chain was recovered during a study of T cell repertoires in cytomegalovirus infection. For the study at large: The authors used CMV epitopes that were HLA-C-restricted (recently identified) and HLA-B-restricted (well studied). Public TCR beta signatures provided an indication of both CMV infection and a matching HLA type. Overall study results and limits: What dominated the ex vivo response were HLA-C-restricted CMV-specific TCR beta clonotypes. CMV carriers having the relevant HLA were flagged by cumulative public TCR beta family frequency.

TCRdb used MiXCR to reprocess the reads, holding one entry per CDR3 protein. Here the sample spans hundreds of thousands of distinct CDR3 sequences, about 33% being singletons. Note on this clonotype: The target antigen is unknown.

Trimming at V came to 3 bases and at J to 8 bases, leaving 14 bases not matched to a gene. Germline V gene lookup returns CDR1 LNHDA and CDR2 SQIVND (reference sequence). The CDR3 has 17 amino acids. The specimen comprised cultured PBMCs, sampled from culture after CMV antigen stimulation. The chain employs TRBV19 and TRBJ2-1; 9 bases line up with TRBD2. The receptor comes from a human donor in good health (CMV status not recorded). Some clones in this sample may be carry-over from other donors' samples. This CDR3 reads CASSILGVAGAKDEQFF. Written as DNA, the CDR3 is TGTGCCAGTAGTATTTTGGGAGTAGCGGGAGCTAAGGATGAGCAGTTCTTC.